This entry describes one T cell receptor (beta chain). Its antigen is as yet unknown. This specimen belongs to a study of ipilimumab plus nivolumab after autologous stem cell transplantation. Whole-study context: Median doses per patient: roughly five ipilimumab, under 10 nivolumab.

Ipilimumab, 1 mg/kg, started 14 to 28 days after autologous transplant. Patients got 3 mg/kg IV nivolumab weeks 1, 4, 7, 10, then biweekly through week 26. Germline lookup yields CDR1 LGHNT and CDR2 FRNRAP. This CDR3 is built from 13 residues. The V and J ends lost 6 bases and 0 bases respectively, with 6 bases between them. Findings and caveats of the study: Authors suggest TCR repertoire, Treg phenotype and gut microbiota support further study.

Profiling relied on immunoSEQ multiplex PCR, and the TCRdb table lists in-frame clones only, not all of them. The sample carries approximately 84,000 clones, nearly 85% recorded once. This specimen consisted of PBMCs, obtained in a trial of ipilimumab plus nivolumab as post-transplant consolidation. This chain connects TRBV12-5 to TRBJ1-3; maybe TRBD1 (6 bases). The clonotype originates from a male donor with diffuse large B-cell lymphoma. The chain's CDR3 is CASGGGSGNTIYF. The CDR3 nucleotides read TGTGCTAGTGGAGGGGGCTCTGGAAACACCATATATTTT.